The sequence of this T cell receptor beta chain was determined in a study of blood T cells in healthy people across ages. Study-wide results and caveats: Donor CMV status was unknown, possibly confounding expanded clonotype changes.

The donors, healthy Caucasians from Russia, were aged roughly 6 to 90. The CDR3 loop spans 15 amino acids. Germline-derived CDR1 and CDR2 are DFQATT and SNEGSKA (reference sequence). J was trimmed by 4 bases and V by 8 bases; bases with no gene match: 13. Together with a sample-barcoded 5' primer, a J-beta primer mix was included in a second PCR lasting roughly 6 to 12 cycles. Every cDNA molecule carried a tag from a template-switch adaptor bearing 12 random nucleotides. Each single sample gave us at least 2.5 million CDR3-containing paired-end reads. One entry per CDR3 protein results from TCRdb running MiXCR on the 5' RACE reads. Of 850,000 to 950,000 distinct CDR3 sequences detected, about 30% appear once; the ten largest clones hold about 18%. A remark on this clonotype: Its antigen is still unknown.

The sequencing sample was made of blood. This sequence joins TRBV20-1 and TRBJ1-4; 7 nucleotides match TRBD1. The sequence was obtained from a woman of 80 years or more in good health. CDR3 in DNA: TGCAGTTCTCCGGCCGAGGGGGCGGGTAATGAAAAACTGTTTTTT. As protein: CSSPAEGAGNEKLFF.